This entry concerns a single TCR beta chain. This record comes from a study of blood T cell repertoires in COVID-19. Study background: Acute and convalescent COVID-19 samples came from the United States, Italy and Spain.

The CDR3 spans 12 residues. The V end lost 2 bases, the J end lost 4 bases, and 8 bases lay between the germline ends. Germline V gene lookup returns CDR1 SQVTM and CDR2 ANQGSEA. Here immunoSEQ multiplex PCR was the method, and the copy in TCRdb shows in-frame clones only, minus some. Altogether roughly 90,000 clones are present, about 85% being singletons, with the ten largest covering approximately 3%. The rearrangement joins TRBV29-1 to TRBJ2-5; tentative D call: TRBD2 (5 bases). Sequenced input: peripheral blood. This TCR derives from a woman aged 80 or older with COVID-19, enrolled during active disease. CDR3: CSVEIEGETQYF. The CDR3 bases are TGCAGCGTTGAAATAGAGGGAGAGACCCAGTACTTC.